The sequence of this T cell receptor beta chain was determined in a study of shared clonotypes between healthy human individuals. Germline CDR1 SGHVS, CDR2 FQNEAQ. V lost 1 base and J lost 0, with 9 bases in between. This CDR3 region has 16 residues. Naive CD8 cells lacked CD45RO, underwent positive selection for CCR7 and left out terminally differentiated effector memory CD45RA+ cells. TCRdb's copy holds only in-frame clones and misses some; the assay was immunoSEQ multiplex PCR. The table has about 2.2 million clones, just over 90% seen once; the top ten hold approximately 1.6%. The sequencing input was naive CD8+ T cells from PBMCs. The clonotype was recovered from a man between 18 and 35 years old in good health. Some clones in this sample may be carry-over from other donors' samples. The V and J genes are TRBV7-8 and TRBJ2-2, with a tentative D call TRBD2 (6 bases). CDR3 amino acids: CASSLVRLANTGELFF. CDR3 nucleotides: TGTGCCAGCAGCTTAGTCAGACTAGCGAACACCGGGGAGCTGTTTTTT. The whole variable domain, remainder taken from reference TRBV7-8 and TRBJ2-2, is GAGVSQSPRYKVAKRGQDVALRCDPISGHVSLFWYQQALGQGPEFLTYFQNEAQLDKSGLPSDRFFAERPEGSVSTLKIQRTQQEDSAVYLCASSLVRLANTGELFFGEGSRLTVL.